This TCR beta chain derives from a study of OX40 agonist ivuxolimab in advanced cancers. Per germline, CDR1 SGHAT and CDR2 FQNNGV. Between the trimmed V and J ends, which lost 2 bases and 4 bases, there was a span of 8 bases. This CDR3 contains 13 residues. Measured with immunoSEQ multiplex PCR; TCRdb has only the in-frame clones, and not every one. The profile shows under 95,000 clones, around 88% of them singletons. This material consisted of CD4+ or CD8+ T cells sorted from blood, taken in a trial of the OX40 agonist ivuxolimab. The chain couples TRBV11-2 to TRBJ1-2; a weak D match, TRBD1 (5 bases). This sequence was found in an adult with an advanced solid tumor such as melanoma, head and neck, liver or kidney cancer. CDR3 in DNA: TGTGCCAGCAGCTTACAGGGAATCTATGGCTACACCTTC. Encoded protein: CASSLQGIYGYTF.